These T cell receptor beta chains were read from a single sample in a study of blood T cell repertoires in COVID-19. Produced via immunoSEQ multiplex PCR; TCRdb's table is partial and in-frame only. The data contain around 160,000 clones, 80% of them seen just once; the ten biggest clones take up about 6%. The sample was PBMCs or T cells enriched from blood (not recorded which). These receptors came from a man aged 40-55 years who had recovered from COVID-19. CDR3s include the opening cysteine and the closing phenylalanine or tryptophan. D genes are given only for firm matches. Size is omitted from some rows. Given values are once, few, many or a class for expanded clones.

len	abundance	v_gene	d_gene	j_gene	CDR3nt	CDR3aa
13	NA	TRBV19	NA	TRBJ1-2	TGTGCCAGTAGTCCTAGTATCCCGGAGGGCTACACCTTC	CASSPSIPEGYTF
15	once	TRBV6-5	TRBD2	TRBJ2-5	TGTGCCAGCAGGCCTCCGGGACTAGCATATGAGACCCAGTACTTC	CASRPPGLAYETQYF
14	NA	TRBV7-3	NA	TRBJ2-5	TGTGCCAGCAGCTTAGGAACATCCTATGGAGCCCAGTACTTC	CASSLGTSYGAQYF
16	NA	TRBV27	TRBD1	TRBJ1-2	TGTGCCAGCAACCCGGACAGGGGCTGGGGAGGGGATGGCTACACCTTC	CASNPDRGWGGDGYTF
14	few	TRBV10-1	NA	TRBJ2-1	TGCGCCAGCAGTGAATTTGCCCAGGGCGGTGAGCAGTTCTTC	CASSEFAQGGEQFF
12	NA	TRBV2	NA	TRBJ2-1	TGTGCCAGCAGTGACATGGAGTCAGTAGGGTTCTTC	CASSDMESVGFF
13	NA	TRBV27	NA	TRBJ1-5	TGTGCCAGCAGTTTCGGACAGAATCAGCCCCAGCATTTT	CASSFGQNQPQHF
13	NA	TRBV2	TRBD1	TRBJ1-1	TGTGCCAGCAGACCCACAGGGGCCACTGAAGCTTTCTTT	CASRPTGATEAFF
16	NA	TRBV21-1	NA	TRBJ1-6	TGTGCCAGCAGCGAATCAGGGTTCAGTTTTAATTCACCCCTCCACTTT	CASSESGFSFNSPLHF
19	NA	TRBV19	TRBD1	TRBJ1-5	TGTGCCAGTACTACAGGGGGCGAGGGATCCCTATATAGCAATCAGCCCCAGCATTTT	CASTTGGEGSLYSNQPQHF
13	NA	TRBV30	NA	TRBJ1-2	TGTGGCTACGATCAGGGTGAGAACTATGGCTACACCTTC	CGYDQGENYGYTF
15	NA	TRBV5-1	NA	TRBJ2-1	TGCGCCAGCAGCTTGGGTGGGCTATCCTACAATGAGCAGTTCTTC	CASSLGGLSYNEQFF
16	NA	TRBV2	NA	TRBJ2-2	TGTGCCAGCAGTCCTCCGGGGGTGCGGTACACCGGGGAGCTGTTTTTT	CASSPPGVRYTGELFF
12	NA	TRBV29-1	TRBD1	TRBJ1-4	TGCAGCGTCACAGGGGGGAATGAAAAACTGTTTTTT	CSVTGGNEKLFF
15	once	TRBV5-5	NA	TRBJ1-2	TGTGCCAGCAGCCCTACCCCTATCGGTGACTATGGCTACACCTTC	CASSPTPIGDYGYTF
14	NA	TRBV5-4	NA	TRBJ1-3	TGTGCCAGCAGCTTGGCGGGTTACGGTGACACCATATATTTT	CASSLAGYGDTIYF
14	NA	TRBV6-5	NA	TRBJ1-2	TGTGCCAGCATTAGAGGGAATCTTAACTATGGCTACACCTTC	CASIRGNLNYGYTF
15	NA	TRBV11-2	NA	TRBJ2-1	TGTGCCAGCAGCTTATGGGGGGGCCCCTACAATGAGCAGTTCTTC	CASSLWGGPYNEQFF
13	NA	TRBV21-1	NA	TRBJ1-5	TGTGCCAGCACCTACAGGGTACGGCAGCCCCAGCATTTT	CASTYRVRQPQHF
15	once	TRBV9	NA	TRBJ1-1	TGTGCCAGCAGCGAAACCACAGGGCCGGGAACTGAAGCTTTCTTT	CASSETTGPGTEAFF
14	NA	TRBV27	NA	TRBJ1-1	TGTGCCAGCAGTCCCCTTCCTATGAACACTGAAGCTTTCTTT	CASSPLPMNTEAFF
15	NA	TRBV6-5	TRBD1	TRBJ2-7	TGTGCCAGCGCCCCTGGACAGGGGTTAATCTACGAGCAGTACTTC	CASAPGQGLIYEQYF
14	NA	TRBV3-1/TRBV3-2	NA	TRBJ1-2	TGTGCCAGCAGCCCCTGGGACATCGGCTATGGCTACACCTTC	CASSPWDIGYGYTF
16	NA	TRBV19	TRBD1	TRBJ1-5	TGTGCCAGTAGCATGGTACAGGGGGCAGGAAGTCAGCCCCAGCATTTT	CASSMVQGAGSQPQHF
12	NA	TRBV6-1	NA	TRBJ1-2	TGTGCCAGCAGCCCAGCTAACTATGGCTACACCTTC	CASSPANYGYTF
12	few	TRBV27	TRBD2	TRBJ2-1	TGTGCCAGCCGAAGACTAGCGGGGGAGCAGTTCTTC	CASRRLAGEQFF
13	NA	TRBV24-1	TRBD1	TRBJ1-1	TGTGCCACCAGGATACAGGGGGATTCTGAAGCTTTCTTT	CATRIQGDSEAFF
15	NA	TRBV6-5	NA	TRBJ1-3	TGTGCCAGCACTCGGGCCCGGGCTAGCGGGGGCACCATATATTTT	CASTRARASGGTIYF
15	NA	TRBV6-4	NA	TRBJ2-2	TGTGCCAGCAGCCCCGGGGTGTCGAACACCGGGGAGCTGTTTTTT	CASSPGVSNTGELFF
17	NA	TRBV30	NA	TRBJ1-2	TGTGCCTGGAGTACCGGCCCTAATCGACAGGACGTCTATGGCTACACCTTC	CAWSTGPNRQDVYGYTF
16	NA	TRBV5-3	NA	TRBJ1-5	TGTGCCAGAAGCCTATCCCGGGGGGGCCGTACGGGGCCCCAGCATTTT	CARSLSRGGRTGPQHF
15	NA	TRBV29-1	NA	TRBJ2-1	TGCAGCGCCGGGTCCCCGGGGAACACCTACAATGAGCAGTTCTTC	CSAGSPGNTYNEQFF
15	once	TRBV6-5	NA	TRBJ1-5	TGTGCCAGCAGTTACATCGGGGGAGGGGGTCAGCCCCAGCATTTT	CASSYIGGGGQPQHF
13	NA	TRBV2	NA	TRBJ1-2	TGTGCCAGCAGTACCGGACTCAACTATGGCTACACCTTC	CASSTGLNYGYTF
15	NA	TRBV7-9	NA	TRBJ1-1	TGTGCCAGCAGCTTAGTCCCACAGGGGAACACTGAAGCTTTCTTT	CASSLVPQGNTEAFF
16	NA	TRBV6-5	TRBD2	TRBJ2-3	TGTGCCAGCAGTTTTACCGGGACTAGCGGACCAGATACGCAGTATTTT	CASSFTGTSGPDTQYF
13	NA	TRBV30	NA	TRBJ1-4	TGTGCCTTTGGACAGACAACTAATGAAAAACTGTTTTTT	CAFGQTTNEKLFF
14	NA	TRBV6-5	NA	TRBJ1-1	TGTGCCAGCACGCTTGGCAGGGCGGGAGCTGAAGCTTTCTTT	CASTLGRAGAEAFF
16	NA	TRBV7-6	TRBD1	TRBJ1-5	TGTGCCAGCAGCTTTGGTCCGGGACAGGGCAATCAGCCCCAGCATTTT	CASSFGPGQGNQPQHF
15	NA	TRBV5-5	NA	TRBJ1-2	TGTGCCAGCAGTACTCAGGGAAGATTCGACTATGGCTACACCTTC	CASSTQGRFDYGYTF